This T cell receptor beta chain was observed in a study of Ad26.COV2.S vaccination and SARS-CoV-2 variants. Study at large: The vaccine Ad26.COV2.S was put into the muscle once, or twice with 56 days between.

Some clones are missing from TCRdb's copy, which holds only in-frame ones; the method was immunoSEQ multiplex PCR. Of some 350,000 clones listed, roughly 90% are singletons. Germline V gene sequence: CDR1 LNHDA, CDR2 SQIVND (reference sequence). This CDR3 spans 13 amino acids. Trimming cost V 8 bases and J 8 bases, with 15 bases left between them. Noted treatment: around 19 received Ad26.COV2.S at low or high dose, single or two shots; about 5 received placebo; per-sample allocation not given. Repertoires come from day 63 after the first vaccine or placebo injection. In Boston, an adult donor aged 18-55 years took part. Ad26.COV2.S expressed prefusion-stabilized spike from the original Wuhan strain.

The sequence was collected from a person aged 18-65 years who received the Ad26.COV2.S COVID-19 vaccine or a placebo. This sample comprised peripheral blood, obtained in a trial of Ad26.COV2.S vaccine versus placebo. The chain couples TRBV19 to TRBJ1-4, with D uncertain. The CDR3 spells CASEGYKLEKLFF. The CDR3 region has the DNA TGTGCCAGTGAGGGATACAAATTGGAAAAACTGTTTTTT.